What follows are 20 T cell receptor beta chains derived from one specimen sequenced in a study of early T cells in non-severe SARS-CoV-2 infection. In TCRdb, the 5' RACE reads were re-called with MiXCR into one record per CDR3 protein. The data contain tens of thousands of distinct CDR3 sequences, around 9.7% of them singletons. Sequences were obtained from whole blood. These receptor sequences come from an adult who was a healthcare worker with PCR-confirmed SARS-CoV-2 infection or an uninfected control (not recorded which).

This clonotype was counted at least ten times. The V and J genes are TRBV5-1 and TRBJ2-7, with TRBD1 identical over 7 bases. V was clipped by 3 bases and J by 3 bases; unmatched bases: 3. The CDR3 extends over 13 amino acids. CDR1 is SGHRS and CDR2 is YFSETQ in the germline V gene. The CDR3 loop reads CASSSTGIYEQYF. Here the CDR3 DNA reads TGCGCCAGCAGCTCGACAGGGATCTACGAGCAGTACTTC. The complete variable domain, with remaining parts taken from reference TRBV5-1 and TRBJ2-7, reads KAGVTQTPRYLIKTRGQQVTLSCSPISGHRSVSWYQQTPGQGLQFLFEYFSETQRNKGNFPGRFSGRQFSNSRSEMNVSTLELGDSALYLCASSSTGIYEQYFGPGTRLTVT.

CDR3 in amino acids: CASSLRPVRYTQYF. The CDR3 nucleotides read TGTGCCAGCAGTTTGAGACCCGTACGCTATACGCAGTATTTT. The V call is TRBV12-3 or TRBV12-4, the J call TRBJ2-3; the D is unclear. The germline V and J ends were trimmed by 3 bases and 7 bases, with 14 bases remaining between them. The CDR3 totals 14 residues.

This clonotype was seen a few times. The chain recombines TRBV12-3 or TRBV12-4 with TRBJ2-3, with TRBD2 identical over 10 bases. The CDR3 length is 15 residues. V shed 6 bases, J shed 2 bases, and the junction held 5 bases outside the gene matches. The DNA of the CDR3 is TGTGCCAGCAGCTCTCTAGCGGGAGTCACAGATACGCAGTATTTT. Protein: CASSSLAGVTDTQYF.

This clonotype was counted between two and nine times. This sequence joins TRBV5-6 and TRBJ2-3; no reliable D call. Germline V gene data show CDR1 as SGHDT and CDR2 as YYEEEE. The CDR3 has 15 residues. V gave up 3 bases and J gave up 5 bases, with 16 bases separating them. The CDR3 here is CASSSIGSMGDTQYF. The CDR3 DNA sequence: TGTGCCAGCAGCTCAATAGGATCGATGGGAGATACGCAGTATTTT.

The chain recombines TRBV15 with TRBJ2-1; 8 nucleotides align to TRBD1. CDR3 length equals 16 residues. V lost 2 bases and J lost 6; bases outside the gene matches: 9. From germline, CDR1 is LNHNV and CDR2 YYDKDF (reference sequence). CDR3 nucleotide sequence: TGTGCCACCAGCAGACCTGGGACAGGTCCCGTCAATGAGCAGTTCTTC. Protein sequence: CATSRPGTGPVNEQFF.

This clonotype was detected many times. The J gene is TRBJ1-5, the V gene TRBV2; D not certain. Germline assignment: CDR1 SNHLY and CDR2 FYNNEI. The CDR3 loop spans 14 amino acids. Deletions cut 5 bases from V and 4 bases from J, with 12 bases between. CDR3 amino acids: CASSRNPSNQPQHF. CDR3 nucleotides: TGTGCCAGCAGTCGGAATCCCTCGAATCAGCCCCAGCATTTT.

This chain uses TRBV10-3 with TRBJ2-1, with D perhaps being TRBD1 or TRBD2 (5 bases each). The CDR3 consists of 12 residues. V dropped 10 bases and J dropped 6 bases, with 13 bases sitting between them. CDR1 and CDR2 (germline): ENHRY, SYGVKD. CDR3 sequence (DNA): TGTGCCACACAGGACTCACCCAATGAGCAGTTCTTC. Amino acids: CATQDSPNEQFF.

This clonotype was counted a few times. CDR3 in DNA: TGTGCCAGCAGTGAGACAGGGGGCGGTGGCTACACCTTC. It specifies CASSETGGGGYTF. V usage is TRBV12-3 or TRBV12-4 and J usage is TRBJ1-2, with 10 bases matching TRBD1. Trimming took 5 bases from V and 7 from J; bases not matched to a gene: 4. The CDR3 totals 13 residues.

This clonotype was counted only a few times. This rearrangement joins TRBV12-3 or TRBV12-4 to TRBJ2-5; the D is unclear. The CDR3 is made up of 12 amino acids. Trimming pared 5 bases from V and 7 bases from J, leaving 11 bases between. CDR3 sequence (DNA): TGTGCCAGCAGTCACCAAGAATGGACCCAGTACTTC. Encoded protein: CASSHQEWTQYF.

This clonotype was detected many times. The rearrangement links TRBV10-3 to TRBJ1-1; possible D gene TRBD1, 5 bases. The CDR3 runs 16 residues. The germline V and J ends were trimmed by 2 bases and 5 bases, with 18 bases remaining between them. The V gene's germline CDR1 is ENHRY and CDR2 SYGVKD. The CDR3 DNA reads as TGTGCCATCAGTGAGGATCGGGGGACGCTGGGGACTGAAGCTTTCTTT. This translates into CAISEDRGTLGTEAFF.

A few counts support this clonotype. The rearrangement links TRBV7-2 to TRBJ2-5; D is uncertain. This CDR3 is built from 15 residues. Trimming pared 5 bases from V and 5 bases from J, leaving 18 bases between. Germline V gene data show CDR1 as SGHTA and CDR2 as FQGNSA. The CDR3: CASSKIPRSLETQYF. The CDR3 DNA reads as TGTGCCAGCAGCAAAATCCCCAGGAGTTTGGAGACCCAGTACTTC.

The chain couples TRBV15 to TRBJ2-7; D is uncertain. CDR1 and CDR2 from the germline V gene are LNHNV and YYDKDF (reference sequence). There are 13 residues in the CDR3. V lost 0 bases and J lost 7, with 10 bases in between. CDR3 coding DNA: TGTGCCACCAGCAGAGATTCGGTCGGGGAGCAGTACTTC. Amino acids: CATSRDSVGEQYF.

This chain joins TRBV9 and TRBJ2-7; 7 bases match TRBD2. With V trimmed by 0 bases and J by 2 bases, 5 bases remained unmatched. The CDR3 length is 15 residues. Germline V gene data show CDR1 as SGDLS and CDR2 as YYNGEE. The CDR3: CASSVEAGDAYEQYF. CDR3 nucleotide sequence: TGTGCCAGCAGCGTAGAGGCGGGGGACGCCTACGAGCAGTACTTC.

The chain is built from TRBV7-9 and TRBJ1-5; D might be TRBD1 (5 bases). The germline V and J ends were trimmed by 7 bases and 5 bases, with 9 bases remaining between them. CDR1 is SEHNR and CDR2 is FQNEAQ in the germline V gene (reference sequence). The CDR3 is 12 residues long. CDR3 coding DNA: TGTGCCAGCAACCTAGGGGATCAGCCCCAGCATTTT. Residues: CASNLGDQPQHF. The full variable domain, its missing parts supplied by reference TRBV7-9 and TRBJ1-5, is DTGVSQNPRHKITKRGQNVTFRCDPISEHNRLYWYRQTLGQGPEFLTYFQNEAQLEKSRLLSDRFSAERPKGSFSTLEIQRTEQGDSAMYLCASNLGDQPQHFGDGTRLSIL.

The chain uses TRBV30 and TRBJ2-3; the D is unclear. CDR1 and CDR2 (germline): GTSNPN, SVGIG (reference sequence). The CDR3 is 13 amino acids. Trimming removed 4 bases from V and 3 bases from J, with 11 bases in between. CDR3 protein: CAWKHPTTDTQYF. The CDR3 DNA reads TGTGCCTGGAAACATCCAACAACAGATACGCAGTATTTT.

The genes are TRBV19 and TRBJ2-7, with D hard to call. The V end lost 3 bases, the J end lost 4 bases, and 13 bases lay between the germline ends. Looked up from germline, CDR1 is LNHDA and CDR2 is SQIVND (reference sequence). This CDR3 comprises 14 residues. The CDR3 nucleotides read TGTGCCAGTAGTATTGATACGAGGCGATACGAGCAGTACTTC. This sequence encodes CASSIDTRRYEQYF.

This clonotype was picked up many times. The genes are TRBV6-6 and TRBJ1-5; 7 bases are shared with TRBD1. This CDR3 is 15 amino acids long. J was trimmed by 0 bases and V by 5 bases; bases with no gene match: 4. Per germline, CDR1 MNHNY and CDR2 SVGAGI (reference sequence). In DNA, the CDR3 is TGTGCCAGCAGTCCGGGACAGCATAGCAATCAGCCCCAGCATTTT. This encodes CASSPGQHSNQPQHF.

In its sample, this clonotype was seen a few times. The chain carries TRBV21-1 and TRBJ1-1. TRBV21-1 has pseudogene status. The CDR3 totals 10 residues. CDR3 nucleotide sequence: TGTGCCAGCAGCAATATTTACGCTTTCTTT. The encoded protein is CASSNIYAFF.

V and J are TRBV5-1 and TRBJ2-5; 9 nucleotides align to TRBD2. CDR3 length equals 15 residues. Trimming cost V 0 bases and J 2 bases; bases outside gene matches: 2. Germline V gene sequence: CDR1 SGHRS, CDR2 YFSETQ. CDR3 loop: CASSLVLAGQETQYF. CDR3 bases: TGCGCCAGCAGCTTGGTTCTAGCGGGACAAGAGACCCAGTACTTC.

There are a few counts of this clonotype. This chain connects TRBV28 to TRBJ2-6; D not certain. The V end lost 10 bases, the J end lost 4 bases, and 14 bases lay between the germline ends. CDR1 MDHEN and CDR2 SYDVKM come from the germline V gene. CDR3 length: 14 amino acids. The CDR3 sequence: CATEVGSGANVLTF. In DNA, the CDR3 is TGTGCCACCGAAGTGGGGTCAGGGGCCAACGTCCTGACTTTC.